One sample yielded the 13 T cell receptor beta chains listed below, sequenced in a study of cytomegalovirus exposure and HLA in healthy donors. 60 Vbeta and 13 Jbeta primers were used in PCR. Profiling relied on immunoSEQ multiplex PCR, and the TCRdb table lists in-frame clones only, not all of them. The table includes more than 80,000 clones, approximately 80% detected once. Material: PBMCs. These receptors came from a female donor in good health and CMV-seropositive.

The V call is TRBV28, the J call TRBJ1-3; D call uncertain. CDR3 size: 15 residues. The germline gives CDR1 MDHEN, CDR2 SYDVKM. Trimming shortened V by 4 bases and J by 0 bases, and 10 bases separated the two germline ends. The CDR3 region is CASSSVTFSGNTIYF. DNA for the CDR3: TGTGCCAGCAGTTCGGTTACCTTCTCTGGAAACACCATATATTTT.

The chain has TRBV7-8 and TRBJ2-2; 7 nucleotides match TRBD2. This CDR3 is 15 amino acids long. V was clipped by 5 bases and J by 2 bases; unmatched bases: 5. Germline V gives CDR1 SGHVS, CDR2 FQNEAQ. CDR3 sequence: CASSQRDFNTGELFF. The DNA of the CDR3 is TGTGCCAGCAGCCAGCGGGACTTCAACACCGGGGAGCTGTTTTTT.

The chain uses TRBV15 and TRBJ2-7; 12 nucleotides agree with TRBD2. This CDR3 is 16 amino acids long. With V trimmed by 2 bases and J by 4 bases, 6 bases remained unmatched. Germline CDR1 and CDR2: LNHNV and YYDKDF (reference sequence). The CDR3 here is CATSRSGLAGNYEQYF. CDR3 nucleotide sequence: TGTGCCACCAGCAGATCCGGACTAGCGGGAAATTACGAGCAGTACTTC. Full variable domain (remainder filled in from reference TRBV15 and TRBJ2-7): DAMVIQNPRYQVTQFGKPVTLSCSQTLNHNVMYWYQQKSSQAPKLLFHYYDKDFNNEADTPDNFQSRRPNTSFCFLDIRSPGLGDTAMYLCATSRSGLAGNYEQYFGPGTRLTVT.

This chain's CDR3 is CASSEGLRTNYGYTF. CDR3 DNA: TGTGCCAGCAGTGAAGGCTTAAGGACAAACTATGGCTACACCTTC. The chain uses TRBV2 and TRBJ1-2; tentatively, D is TRBD1 (5 bases). Germline assignment: CDR1 SNHLY and CDR2 FYNNEI. V dropped 1 base and J dropped 2 bases, with 11 bases sitting between them. This CDR3 region has 15 residues.

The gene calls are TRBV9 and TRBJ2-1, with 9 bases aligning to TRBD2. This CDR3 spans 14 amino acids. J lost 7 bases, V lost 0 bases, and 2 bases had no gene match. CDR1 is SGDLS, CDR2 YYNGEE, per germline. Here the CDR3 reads CASSVALAGNEQFF. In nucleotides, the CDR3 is TGTGCCAGCAGCGTAGCCCTAGCGGGAAATGAGCAGTTCTTC.

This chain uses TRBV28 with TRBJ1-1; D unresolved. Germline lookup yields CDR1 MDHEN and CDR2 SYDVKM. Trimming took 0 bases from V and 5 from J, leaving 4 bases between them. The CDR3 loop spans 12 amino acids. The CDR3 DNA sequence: TGTGCCAGCAGTTTATGGTCGACTGAAGCTTTCTTT. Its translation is CASSLWSTEAFF.

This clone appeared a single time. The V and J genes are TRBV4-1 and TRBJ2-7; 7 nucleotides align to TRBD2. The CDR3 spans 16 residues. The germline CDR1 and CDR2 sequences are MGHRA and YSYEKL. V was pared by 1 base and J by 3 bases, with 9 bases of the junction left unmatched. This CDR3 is CASSQARPSGLYEQYF. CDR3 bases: TGCGCCAGCAGCCAAGCCCGACCTAGCGGACTCTACGAGCAGTACTTC.

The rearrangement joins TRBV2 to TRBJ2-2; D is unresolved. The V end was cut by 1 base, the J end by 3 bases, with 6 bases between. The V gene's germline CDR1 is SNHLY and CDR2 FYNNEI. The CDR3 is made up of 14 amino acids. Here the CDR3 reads CASSEDSYTGELFF. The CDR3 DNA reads TGTGCCAGCAGTGAAGACAGTTACACCGGGGAGCTGTTTTTT.

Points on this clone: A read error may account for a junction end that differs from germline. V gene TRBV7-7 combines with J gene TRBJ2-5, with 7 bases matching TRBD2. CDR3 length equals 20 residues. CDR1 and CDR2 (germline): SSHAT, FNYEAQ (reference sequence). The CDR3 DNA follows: TGTGCTAGCAGCTTAGTGCCTCCGCGGGAGAGTTTTAGGTGGCAAGAGACCCAGTACTTC. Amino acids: CASSLVPPRESFRWQETQYF. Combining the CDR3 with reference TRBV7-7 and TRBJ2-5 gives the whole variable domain GAGVSQSPRYKVTKRGQDVTLRCDPISSHATLYWYQQALGQGPEFLTYFNYEAQPDKSGLPSDRFSAERPEGSISTLTIQRTEQRDSAMYRCASSLVPPRESFRWQETQYFGPGTRLLVL.

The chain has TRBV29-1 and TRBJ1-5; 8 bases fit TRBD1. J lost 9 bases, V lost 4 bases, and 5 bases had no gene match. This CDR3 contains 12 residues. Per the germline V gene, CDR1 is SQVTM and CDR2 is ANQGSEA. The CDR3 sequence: CSVADRVGPQHF. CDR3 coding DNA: TGCAGCGTTGCGGACAGGGTGGGGCCCCAGCATTTT.

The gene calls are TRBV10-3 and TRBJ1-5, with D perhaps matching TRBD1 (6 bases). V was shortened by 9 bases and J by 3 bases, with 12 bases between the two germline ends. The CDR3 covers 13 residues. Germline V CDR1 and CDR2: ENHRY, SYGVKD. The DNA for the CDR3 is TGTGCCATATCGGACAGATTCAATCAGCCCCAGCATTTT. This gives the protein CAISDRFNQPQHF.

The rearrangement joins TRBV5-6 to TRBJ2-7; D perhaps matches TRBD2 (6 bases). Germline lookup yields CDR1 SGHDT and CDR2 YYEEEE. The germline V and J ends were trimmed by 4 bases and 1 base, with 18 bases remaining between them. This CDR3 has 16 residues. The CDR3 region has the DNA TGTGCCAGCAGCCCGGGAGTTGGGGCCAGGTCCTACGAGCAGTACTTC. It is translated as CASSPGVGARSYEQYF.

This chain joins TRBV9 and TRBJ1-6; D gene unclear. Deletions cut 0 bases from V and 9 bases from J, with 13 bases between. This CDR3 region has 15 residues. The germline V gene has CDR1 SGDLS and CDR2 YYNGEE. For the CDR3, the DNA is TGTGCCAGCAGCGTAGGTGGTTTTCTGAGTTCACCCCTCCACTTT. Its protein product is CASSVGGFLSSPLHF.